This entry lists 29 T cell receptor beta chains sequenced from one sample in a study of blood T cell repertoires in COVID-19. Method: immunoSEQ multiplex PCR; TCRdb's copy keeps in-frame clones and lacks some. This sample has around 300,000 clones, with 75% to 90% found just once. The sequencing input was peripheral blood. These receptors originate from a woman between 65 and 79 years old with acute or convalescent COVID-19.

The rearrangement joins TRBV12-3 or TRBV12-4 to TRBJ1-1, with a tentative D call TRBD1 (5 bases). V was pared by 5 bases and J by 10 bases, with 17 bases between. This CDR3 contains 13 residues. Here the CDR3 reads CASSGGVPSGAFF. Here the CDR3 DNA reads TGTGCCAGCAGTGGGGGGGTACCCTCCGGAGCTTTCTTT.

The chain combines TRBV2 with TRBJ1-2, with TRBD1 matching over 11 bases. The CDR3 covers 14 residues. CDR1 is SNHLY and CDR2 is FYNNEI in the germline V gene. The junction had 4 bases not matched to a gene; V was cut back by 6 bases and J by 4 bases. The CDR3 DNA follows: TGTGCCAGCAGCCGGACAGGGGGCCTCTATGGCTACACCTTC. This codes for CASSRTGGLYGYTF.

The V call is TRBV2, the J call TRBJ1-4; tentatively, D is TRBD1 (6 bases). The V gene lost 6 bases and the J gene lost 7 bases, with 15 bases spanning the gap. The CDR3 covers 14 residues. CDR1 is SNHLY, CDR2 FYNNEI, per germline. The CDR3 is CASSRQALGEKLFF. In DNA form, the CDR3 reads TGTGCCAGCAGCCGACAGGCCTTGGGTGAAAAACTGTTTTTT. The complete variable domain, with remaining parts taken from reference TRBV2 and TRBJ1-4, reads EPEVTQTPSHQVTQMGQEVILRCVPISNHLYFYWYRQILGQKVEFLVSFYNNEISEKSEIFDDQFSVERPDGSNFTLKIRSTKLEDSAMYFCASSRQALGEKLFFGSGTQLSVL.

The rearrangement uses TRBV5-1 and TRBJ2-3, with D tentatively TRBD1 (5 bases). V shed 4 bases and J shed 0 bases, with 9 bases lying between them. CDR1 SGHRS and CDR2 YFSETQ come from the germline V gene. The CDR3 loop spans 14 amino acids. CDR3 bases: TGCGCCAGCAGCGACGGACACAGCACAGATACGCAGTATTTT. Protein sequence: CASSDGHSTDTQYF.

The chain carries TRBV12-5 and TRBJ2-2; TRBD1 matches at 7 bases. The CDR3 is made up of 15 amino acids. CDR1 and CDR2 (germline): LGHNT, FRNRAP. The V gene end was trimmed by 5 bases and the J gene end by 4 bases; junction bases not matched to a gene: 7. This CDR3 is CASGRTGVGTGELFF. DNA of the CDR3: TGTGCTAGTGGTCGAACAGGGGTGGGCACCGGGGAGCTGTTTTTT.

This chain uses TRBV4-2 with TRBJ1-1, with D possibly being TRBD1 (6 bases). CDR3 length: 15 residues. Germline loops: CDR1 LGHNA, CDR2 YNFKEQ. Deletions cut 0 bases from V and 5 bases from J, with 13 bases between. In DNA form, the CDR3 reads TGTGCCAGCAGCCAAGATGGGGGCAGCGATACTGAAGCTTTCTTT. Its protein product is CASSQDGGSDTEAFF.

This chain links TRBV2 with TRBJ1-2; 9 bases line up with TRBD1. The CDR3 is made up of 12 amino acids. Germline CDR1 is SNHLY and CDR2 is FYNNEI. After removal of 7 bases from V and 9 bases from J, the junction contained 6 bases not matched to a gene. The CDR3 DNA is TGTGCCAGCACACCGGACAGGGGCCGCTACACCTTC. Amino acids: CASTPDRGRYTF.

V and J are TRBV6-5 and TRBJ1-2; D might be TRBD1 (5 bases). Germline CDR1 reads MNHEY; CDR2 reads SVGAGI. The V end lost 10 bases, the J end lost 4 bases, and 19 bases lay between the germline ends. The CDR3 contains 14 residues. The CDR3 region is CATRPSGTAYGYTF. Here the CDR3 DNA reads TGTGCCACCAGGCCCTCGGGGACTGCCTATGGCTACACCTTC.

This chain links TRBV11-2 with TRBJ2-1, with 9 bases fitting TRBD1. The CDR3 contains 15 residues. Looked up from germline, CDR1 is SGHAT and CDR2 is FQNNGV. Trimming cost V 5 bases and J 5 bases; bases outside gene matches: 7. The CDR3 coding sequence is TGTGCCAGCAGCCCCGGACAGGGGACACACAATGAGCAGTTCTTC. It is translated as CASSPGQGTHNEQFF.

A single count supports this clone. At the DNA level, this CDR3 is encoded by other sequences in the same sample as well. CDR3 in DNA: TGCGCCAGCAGCTTGGCCGGGACAGGGCGTTCACCCCTCCACTTT. Translation gives CASSLAGTGRSPLHF. The chain carries TRBV5-1 and TRBJ1-6; TRBD1 agrees at 9 bases. Losses at the gene ends were 0 bases for V and 9 bases for J; bases not matched to a gene: 4. The CDR3 runs 15 residues. The germline gives CDR1 SGHRS, CDR2 YFSETQ.

This chain joins TRBV19 and TRBJ2-7, with 7 bases that match TRBD1. The CDR3 has 18 residues. V gave up 3 bases and J gave up 3 bases; unmatched junction bases: 17. Germline assignment: CDR1 LNHDA and CDR2 SQIVND (reference sequence). The CDR3 sequence: CASSIQIRVAGGGYEQYF. Written as DNA, the CDR3 is TGTGCCAGTAGTATTCAAATTCGGGTCGCAGGGGGTGGCTACGAGCAGTACTTC. The full variable domain, in which reference TRBV19 and TRBJ2-7 provide the parts outside the CDR3, is DGGITQSPKYLFRKEGQNVTLSCEQNLNHDAMYWYRQDPGQGLRLIYYSQIVNDFQKGDIAEGYSVSREKKESFPLTVTSAQKNPTAFYLCASSIQIRVAGGGYEQYFGPGTRLTVT.

This chain joins TRBV18 and TRBJ2-7; TRBD1 might be the D (6 bases). This CDR3 is built from 15 residues. CDR1 is KGHSH, CDR2 LQKENI, per germline. Deletions cut 0 bases from V and 6 bases from J, with 15 bases between. The CDR3 region has the DNA TGTGCCAGCTCACCACCCAATTCAGGGGCCTCCGAGCAGTACTTC. The encoded protein is CASSPPNSGASEQYF.

The CDR3 protein is CASSPRRGSDEQYF. The CDR3 coding sequence is TGTGCCAGCTCACCACGGCGGGGCTCTGATGAGCAGTACTTC. The chain carries TRBV18 and TRBJ2-7; tentatively, D is TRBD2 (6 bases). V gave up 1 base and J gave up 7 bases, with 14 bases separating them. CDR3 size: 14 residues. CDR1 is KGHSH, CDR2 LQKENI, per germline.

The rearrangement joins TRBV7-8 to TRBJ1-6, with a tentative D call TRBD1 (6 bases). Germline-derived CDR1 and CDR2 are SGHVS and FQNEAQ. Trimming took 2 bases from V and 7 from J, leaving 18 bases between them. CDR3 length: 17 amino acids. The CDR3 region has the DNA TGTGCCAGCAGCTTAAGGTCCCCCGGACAGCTCAATTCACCCCTCCACTTT. Its translation is CASSLRSPGQLNSPLHF.

There are a few counts of this clone. This chain links TRBV20-1 with TRBJ1-2; the D gene is possibly TRBD1 (5 bases). The CDR3 extends over 11 amino acids. The V end lost 7 bases, the J end lost 4 bases, and 10 bases lay between the germline ends. Germline CDR1 and CDR2: DFQATT and SNEGSKA (reference sequence). The CDR3 is CSGWGSYGYTF. CDR3 in DNA: TGCAGTGGCTGGGGCTCCTATGGCTACACCTTC.

The rearrangement links TRBV7-3 to TRBJ2-1, with TRBD1 matching 8 bases. Germline-derived CDR1 and CDR2 are SGHTA and FQGTGA. After removal of 6 bases from V and 5 bases from J, the junction contained 9 bases not matched to a gene. CDR3 length: 15 amino acids. For the CDR3, the DNA is TGTGCCAGCAGGTCTATTGACAGGGGAAACAATGAGCAGTTCTTC. This codes for CASRSIDRGNNEQFF.

The chain employs TRBV6-5 and TRBJ2-3; the match to TRBD2 covers 12 bases. The CDR3 totals 15 residues. With V trimmed by 7 bases and J by 7 bases, 9 bases remained unmatched. Per the germline V gene, CDR1 is MNHEY and CDR2 is SVGAGI. This chain's CDR3 is CASTRGLAGTNTQYF. CDR3 nucleotides: TGTGCCAGCACTAGAGGACTAGCGGGAACAAATACGCAGTATTTT.

The chain combines TRBV3-1 (or the pseudogene TRBV3-2) with TRBJ1-6; D ambiguous. The CDR3 has 15 amino acids. V lost 4 bases to trimming and J lost 8 bases, with 15 bases between them. Germline CDR1 and CDR2: LGHDT and YNNKEL (reference sequence). The CDR3 DNA reads as TGTGCCAGCAGCCCCGGTAGGGCGGGCGATTCACCCCTCCACTTT. Residues: CASSPGRAGDSPLHF.

V usage is TRBV7-2 and J usage is TRBJ2-2; 9 bases are shared with TRBD2. Trimming at V came to 0 bases and at J to 8 bases, leaving 7 bases not matched to a gene. The CDR3 length is 16 residues. Looked up from germline, CDR1 is SGHTA and CDR2 is FQGNSA. CDR3 sequence (DNA): TGTGCCAGCAGCTTAGCGGGGGGACTAGCCGCGGGGGAGCTGTTTTTT. Its protein is CASSLAGGLAAGELFF.

The V gene is TRBV6-6, the J gene TRBJ1-5; 10 bases are shared with TRBD1. CDR1 is MNHNY, CDR2 SVGAGI, per germline (reference sequence). CDR3 size: 16 residues. The CDR3 sequence: CASQQRGQGSNQPQHF. The CDR3 DNA is TGTGCTTCGCAACAACGGGGACAGGGGAGCAATCAGCCCCAGCATTTT.

A single count supports this clone. The chain employs TRBV19 and TRBJ2-6, with 7 positions matching TRBD1. Germline values: CDR1 LNHDA, CDR2 SQIVND (reference sequence). The ends lost 5 bases at V and 4 bases at J; junction bases unmatched: 14. This CDR3 region has 18 residues. For the CDR3, the DNA is TGTGCCAGTAGTGCCCTCGGGACAGATCTCTCAGGGGCCAACGTCCTGACTTTC. Protein product: CASSALGTDLSGANVLTF.

The chain combines TRBV19 with TRBJ1-5, with D maybe TRBD1 (5 bases). The CDR3 is made up of 16 amino acids. In germline, CDR1 is LNHDA, CDR2 SQIVND (reference sequence). The ends were cut back, 3 bases at V and 6 bases at J, with 18 bases in the middle. The CDR3 is CASSILLGQKIQPQHF. The CDR3 DNA is TGTGCCAGTAGTATCTTGTTGGGGCAGAAGATTCAGCCCCAGCATTTT.

In this sample, this clone turned up once. The chain has TRBV11-3 and TRBJ2-7; a weak D match, TRBD1 (5 bases). V lost 5 bases, J lost 2 bases, and 13 bases lay in between. The CDR3 consists of 14 residues. Germline CDR1 reads SGHNT; CDR2 reads YENEEA. The CDR3 region has the DNA TGTGCCAGCAGCCCCGACAGACCACCCTACGAGCAGTACTTC. As protein: CASSPDRPPYEQYF.

On this clone itself: Other DNA sequences within the sample encode an identical CDR3. For the CDR3, the DNA is TGTGCCAGCAGCTCCGGGAATCAGCCCCAGCATTTT. It encodes CASSSGNQPQHF. This sequence joins TRBV7-9 and TRBJ1-5; no definite D call. V lost 4 bases and J 4 bases, leaving 5 bases between the germline ends. CDR3 length: 12 amino acids. Per germline, CDR1 SEHNR and CDR2 FQNEAQ (reference sequence).

The V call is TRBV7-2, the J call TRBJ1-1, with D possibly TRBD1 on 6 matching bases. V lost 6 bases and J 4 bases, leaving 15 bases between the germline ends. The CDR3 sequence is 14 residues long. Germline loops: CDR1 SGHTA, CDR2 FQGNSA. CDR3 nucleotides: TGTGCCAGCAGTCCAAGGGGGAGGGTCACTGAAGCTTTCTTT. This gives the protein CASSPRGRVTEAFF. The complete variable domain, with remaining parts taken from reference TRBV7-2 and TRBJ1-1, reads GAGVSQSPSNKVTEKGKDVELRCDPISGHTALYWYRQSLGQGLEFLIYFQGNSAPDKSGLPSDRFSAERTGGSVSTLTIQRTQQEDSAVYLCASSPRGRVTEAFFGQGTRLTVV.

The chain recombines TRBV19 with TRBJ2-5; 7 positions match TRBD2. Looked up from germline, CDR1 is LNHDA and CDR2 is SQIVND (reference sequence). Trimming took 3 bases from V and 5 from J; bases not matched to a gene: 12. The CDR3 is 16 amino acids. The CDR3 bases are TGTGCCAGTAGTATGTCTGGGGGGGTCCCCTCGGAGACCCAGTACTTC. Its protein is CASSMSGGVPSETQYF.

This clone came up once. The V and J genes are TRBV6-5 and TRBJ2-1; TRBD1 matches 9 bases. Germline V gene sequence: CDR1 MNHEY, CDR2 SVGAGI. J was trimmed by 8 bases and V by 5 bases; bases with no gene match: 4. The CDR3 extends over 13 amino acids. The chain's CDR3 is CASSRDRADEQFF. Here the CDR3 DNA reads TGTGCCAGCAGTAGGGACAGGGCGGATGAGCAGTTCTTC.

The rearrangement uses TRBV7-9 and TRBJ1-5; D unclear. Trimming removed 7 bases from V and 6 bases from J, with 13 bases in between. The CDR3 is 13 residues long. Germline V gene sequence: CDR1 SEHNR, CDR2 FQNEAQ (reference sequence). CDR3 coding DNA: TGTGCCAGCACCAACGAAGGGAGTCAGCCCCAGCATTTT. Protein: CASTNEGSQPQHF.

V usage is TRBV5-5 and J usage is TRBJ2-1; unclear D gene. The CDR3 is made up of 13 amino acids. Germline loops: CDR1 SGHKS, CDR2 YYEKEE (reference sequence). Trimming removed 1 base from V and 6 bases from J, with 8 bases in between. This CDR3 reads CASSLRPGNEQFF. In DNA form, the CDR3 reads TGTGCCAGCAGCTTGCGTCCGGGCAATGAGCAGTTCTTC.